This T cell receptor (beta chain) is from a study of blood T cell repertoires in COVID-19 (dated by TCRdb to 2019 to 2021). About the investigation overall: Samples from collaborators originated in the United States, Italy and Spain and spanned both the acute and convalescent phases of COVID-19. The material from the prospective study consisted of cDNA or gDNA derived from T cells, B-cell-depleted T cells, or PBMCs. Subjects who had been exposed to COVID-19, were actively infected with it, or had recovered from it provided the deeply sampled blood TCRbeta repertoires that made up the dataset. The repertoires were released in a freely available public database intended as a resource for research on the immune response to SARS-CoV-2. Samples came from the ongoing ImmuneRACE study (first 160 participants) plus 1,254 subjects from 6 global collaborators. Sample metadata almost always included a de-identified subject ID, COVID-19 status, age in years and sex. HLA class I and class II types, where available, came from metadata supplied by the sample provider rather than from assay-based typing.

This clone was seen only a few times. The clone's antigen remains unknown. No quality values exist for individual bases; no much larger clone is one base distant. V is cut back by 1 base and J by 0 bases, with 0 bases in the junction unmatched. Taken from the germline V gene (reference sequence), the CDR1 and CDR2 loops are LNHDA and SQIVND. Counted from cysteine to phenylalanine, this CDR3 has 15 amino acids. Only the CDR3 DNA is retained, 45 bases long and in frame from the first base. The immunoSEQ Assay, a bias-controlled multiplex PCR, was used to amplify TCRbeta CDR3 regions from genomic DNA. The source study handled its data this way. The number of nucleated cells in each sample was estimated from the amplification of reference gene primers within the assay. To quantify the absolute abundance of each unique TCRbeta CDR3 rearrangement, sequence reads were collapsed and filtered. Productive Simpson clonality was computed per sample as the square root of Simpson's diversity index over productive rearrangements. Drawn from immuneACCESS, this table holds only the in-frame rearrangements with V and J called that TCRdb kept. Clones are partly lost; checked studies trace under half to an unresolved V gene and leave the rest unexplained. The V and J calls and clone size come from that table; D and trimming were worked out from the DNA. The sample has hundreds of thousands of clones on record, more than 75% of them singletons. The ten largest clones capture less than 3.5% of the sample.

A second Seattle source provided samples from volunteer blood donors who had recovered from COVID-19. Collaborating institutions collected whole blood in K2EDTA tubes following their own protocols. Collaborator samples were shipped for TCRbeta analysis as frozen whole blood, isolated PBMCs, or DNA extracted from either sample type. Paper-wide results and their limitations: How much clinical and demographic metadata was included differed by source and by participant, and the metadata was provided uncurated.

The sample was peripheral blood. The chain is assembled from TRBV19 and TRBJ1-3; 7 of the junction bases match TRBD1. The receptor comes from a woman aged 18-29 years who had recovered from COVID-19. The CDR3 corresponds to CASSIGDSSGNTIYF. The DNA sequence is TGTGCCAGTAGTATAGGGGACAGCTCTGGAAACACCATATATTTT.